This T cell receptor (beta chain) emerged from a study of blood T cell repertoires in COVID-19. Study details: Collection of acute and convalescent COVID-19 samples took place in the United States, Italy and Spain.

While infection was still active, Seattle patients were enrolled and then followed longitudinally. Clones were sequenced by immunoSEQ multiplex PCR, and TCRdb holds only the in-frame ones, with some missing. The profile shows about 310,000 clones, under 90% of them singletons. This receptor was obtained from a woman in her twenties or thirties with COVID-19, enrolled during active disease. Sequencing was done on a sample of peripheral blood.

This CDR3 reads CASSDGLAGYGELFF. The CDR3 DNA reads as TGCGCCAGCAGTGACGGACTAGCGGGCTACGGGGAGCTGTTTTTT. This chain connects TRBV10-2 to TRBJ2-2; 11 bases agree with TRBD2. This CDR3 is 15 amino acids long. The trim removed 3 bases at V and 7 bases at J, leaving 4 bases unmatched. Germline V gene sequence: CDR1 WSHSY, CDR2 SAAADI.